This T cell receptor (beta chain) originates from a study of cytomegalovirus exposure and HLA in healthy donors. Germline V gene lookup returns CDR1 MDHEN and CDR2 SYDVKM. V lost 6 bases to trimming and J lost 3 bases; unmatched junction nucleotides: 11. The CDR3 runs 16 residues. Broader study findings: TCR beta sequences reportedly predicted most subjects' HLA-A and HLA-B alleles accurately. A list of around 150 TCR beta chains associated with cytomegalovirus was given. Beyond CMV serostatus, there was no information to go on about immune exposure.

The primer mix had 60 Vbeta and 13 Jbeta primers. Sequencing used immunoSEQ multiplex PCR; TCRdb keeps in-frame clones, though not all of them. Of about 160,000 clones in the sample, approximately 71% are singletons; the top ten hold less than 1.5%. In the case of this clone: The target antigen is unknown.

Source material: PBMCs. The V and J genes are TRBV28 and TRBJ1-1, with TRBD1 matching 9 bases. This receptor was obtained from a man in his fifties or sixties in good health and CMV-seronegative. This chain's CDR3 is CASSPTPGQGDTEAFF. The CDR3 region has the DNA TGTGCCAGCAGCCCTACCCCGGGACAGGGAGACACTGAAGCTTTCTTT.